Following are 22 T cell receptor beta chains from one sample sequenced in a study of Graves' ophthalmopathy and Graves' hyperthyroidism. RNA transcripts yielded amplified TCR beta CDR3 regions. First-round RT-PCR with HTBI primers preceded a second-round multiplex PCR. TCRdb reprocessed the multiplex PCR reads via MiXCR and lists one record per CDR3 protein. The data contain 350,000 to 400,000 distinct CDR3 sequences, about a sixth of them singletons. The sample was peripheral blood. These receptors were taken from a woman younger than 30 with Graves' ophthalmopathy.

CDR3 in amino acids: CASSYKQGMNTEAFF. The CDR3 DNA reads TGTGCCAGCAGTTATAAACAGGGGATGAACACTGAAGCTTTCTTT. The chain has TRBV6-9 and TRBJ1-1; TRBD1 matches 7 bases. The V segment lost 2 bases and the J segment 0 bases; nucleotides outside the gene matches: 3. The CDR3 consists of 15 residues. Germline V gene data show CDR1 as MNHGY and CDR2 as SVAAGI.

In this sample, this clonotype turned up many times. J is TRBJ2-7 and V is TRBV27; TRBD2 matches 8 bases. CDR3 length equals 15 residues. Per the germline V gene, CDR1 is MNHEY and CDR2 is SMNVEV (reference sequence). V shed 7 bases, J shed 5 bases, and the junction held 13 bases outside the gene matches. The CDR3 is CASTPGGTFWDEQYF. The CDR3 DNA follows: TGTGCCAGCACCCCGGGAGGGACCTTTTGGGACGAGCAGTACTTC.

This clonotype was counted at least ten times. The chain uses TRBV20-1 and TRBJ2-7; perhaps TRBD1 as D (5 bases). The CDR3 has 15 residues. V was shortened by 0 bases and J by 5 bases, with 17 bases between the two germline ends. The germline CDR1 and CDR2 sequences are DFQATT and SNEGSKA (reference sequence). CDR3 coding DNA: TGCAGTGCTAGAGATCAAGGCAGGGAAGCCGACGAGCAGTACTTC. As protein: CSARDQGREADEQYF.

This clonotype was counted many times. The chain has TRBV6-2 or TRBV6-3 and TRBJ2-7; 7 bases align to TRBD1. The ends lost 9 bases at V and 5 bases at J; junction bases unmatched: 16. CDR3 length: 15 residues. The germline V gene has CDR1 MNHEY and CDR2 SVGEGT. CDR3 nucleotide sequence: TGTGCCAGTGGGCTCGAGGGACAGCTCCCCCACGAGCAGTACTTC. The encoded protein is CASGLEGQLPHEQYF.

This clonotype appeared many times. V and J are TRBV10-3 and TRBJ2-7, with TRBD2 matching 8 bases. The germline CDR1 and CDR2 sequences are ENHRY and SYGVKD. This CDR3 comprises 14 residues. The V segment lost 3 bases and the J segment 4 bases; nucleotides outside the gene matches: 5. CDR3 DNA sequence: TGTGCCATCAGTGAAGAGGTAGCGGGGTACGAGCAGTACTTC. The encoded protein is CAISEEVAGYEQYF.

The J gene is TRBJ1-5, the V gene TRBV30, with D uncertain. V gave up 1 base and J gave up 3 bases, with 7 bases separating them. The CDR3 has 13 amino acids. From germline, CDR1 is GTSNPN and CDR2 SVGIG (reference sequence). CDR3 DNA: TGTGCCTGGAGTGGAACGGACAATCAGCCCCAGCATTTT. It translates to CAWSGTDNQPQHF.

The chain joins TRBV6-5 to TRBJ1-1; a weak D match, TRBD1 (5 bases). The CDR3 runs 14 residues. V gave up 4 bases and J gave up 1 base, with 10 bases separating them. Looked up from germline, CDR1 is MNHEY and CDR2 is SVGAGI. The CDR3 is CASSFSTENTEAFF. CDR3 DNA sequence: TGTGCCAGCAGTTTCTCGACAGAGAACACTGAAGCTTTCTTT.

This clonotype was observed many times. This sequence joins TRBV7-3 and TRBJ1-1; TRBD1 agrees at 7 bases. With 4 bases clipped from V and 5 bases from J, the junction kept 4 bases outside the gene matches. The CDR3 length is 13 residues. CDR1 and CDR2 (germline): SGHTA, FQGTGA. CDR3: CASSSYRGTEAFF. The DNA of the CDR3 is TGTGCCAGCAGCTCCTACAGGGGAACTGAAGCTTTCTTT.

Many counts were recorded for this clonotype. V usage is TRBV6-2 or TRBV6-3 and J usage is TRBJ1-2; D is undetermined. The germline V and J ends were trimmed by 6 bases and 4 bases, with 9 bases remaining between them. From germline, CDR1 is MNHEY and CDR2 SVGEGT. CDR3 length equals 12 residues. In DNA, the CDR3 is TGTGCCAGCAGAACAGAGGTCTATGGCTACACCTTC. Translating it yields CASRTEVYGYTF.

The CDR3 DNA reads as TGTGCCAGCCGACTGCAGGGATCATTGGCCGGGGAGCTGTTTTTT. It translates to CASRLQGSLAGELFF. This rearrangement joins TRBV12-3 or TRBV12-4 to TRBJ2-2; TRBD1 might be the D (5 bases). V lost 8 bases, J lost 6 bases, and 19 bases lay in between. The CDR3 covers 15 residues.

This clonotype appeared many times. The chain carries TRBV7-3 and TRBJ1-6; D gene ambiguous. Between the trimmed V and J ends, which lost 5 bases and 7 bases, there was a span of 15 bases. Germline lookup yields CDR1 SGHTA and CDR2 FQGTGA. CDR3 size: 15 residues. In DNA form, the CDR3 reads TGTGCCAGCAGCCCAGGAGCGGAGCCGAATTCACCCCTCCACTTT. Residues: CASSPGAEPNSPLHF.

This clonotype was found many times. The chain recombines TRBV2 with TRBJ2-7, with D perhaps TRBD2 (7 bases). Trimming pared 3 bases from V and 2 bases from J, leaving 11 bases between. The germline V gene encodes CDR1 SNHLY and CDR2 FYNNEI. This CDR3 region has 14 residues. The CDR3 coding sequence is TGTGCCAGCAGTGAGGGGGGGGCCGCCTACGAGCAGTACTTC. Its protein product is CASSEGGAAYEQYF.

The V and J genes are TRBV28 and TRBJ2-5, with 11 bases that match TRBD2. The V gene's germline CDR1 is MDHEN and CDR2 SYDVKM. J lost 5 bases, V lost 6 bases, and 5 bases had no gene match. The CDR3 spans 14 residues. CDR3 in amino acids: CASRLAGVQETQYF. CDR3 DNA sequence: TGTGCCAGCAGACTAGCGGGAGTACAGGAGACCCAGTACTTC.

This clonotype was counted ten times or more. The chain links TRBV28 to TRBJ2-3; 8 bases line up with TRBD2. Germline CDR1 and CDR2: MDHEN and SYDVKM. The length of the CDR3 is 17 residues. With V trimmed by 2 bases and J by 0 bases, 7 bases remained unmatched. CDR3: CASSLGALAVSTDTQYF. CDR3 DNA: TGTGCCAGCAGTTTAGGGGCACTAGCGGTGAGCACAGATACGCAGTATTTT. Based on the CDR3 plus reference TRBV28 and TRBJ2-3, the full variable domain is DVKVTQSSRYLVKRTGEKVFLECVQDMDHENMFWYRQDPGLGLRLIYFSYDVKMKEKGDIPEGYSVSREKKERFSLILESASTNQTSMYLCASSLGALAVSTDTQYFGPGTRLTVL.

The chain is built from TRBV6-5 and TRBJ2-2, with D possibly matching TRBD2 (6 bases). CDR1 is MNHEY and CDR2 is SVGAGI in the germline V gene. With 4 bases removed from V and 5 bases from J, the gap between germline ends came to 14 bases. CDR3 length: 15 residues. The CDR3 sequence: CASSSRTTATGELFF. In DNA, the CDR3 is TGTGCCAGCAGTTCCCGGACTACCGCGACCGGGGAGCTGTTTTTT.

Ten or more counts support this clonotype. The chain employs TRBV12-3 or TRBV12-4 and TRBJ2-2, with D perhaps TRBD2 (5 bases). The CDR3 has 17 residues. V was pared by 7 bases and J by 4 bases, with 22 bases between. The CDR3 sequence is CASTPREGVGGTGELFF. Here the CDR3 DNA reads TGTGCCAGCACCCCCAGAGAGGGAGTTGGTGGCACCGGGGAGCTGTTTTTT.

This clonotype was observed many times. J is TRBJ1-1 and V is TRBV15; maybe TRBD1 (5 bases). The germline gives CDR1 LNHNV, CDR2 YYDKDF (reference sequence). V lost 11 bases and J 0 bases, leaving 10 bases between the germline ends. This CDR3 spans 12 amino acids. CDR3 coding DNA: TGTGCCGTCGGGGGATTGAACACTGAAGCTTTCTTT. The encoded protein is CAVGGLNTEAFF. The variable domain in full, with the rest retrieved from reference TRBV15 and TRBJ1-1, is DAMVIQNPRYQVTQFGKPVTLSCSQTLNHNVMYWYQQKSSQAPKLLFHYYDKDFNNEADTPDNFQSRRPNTSFCFLDIRSPGLGDTAMYLCAVGGLNTEAFFGQGTRLTVV.

This clonotype was counted many times. The rearrangement links TRBV19 to TRBJ1-1; D unclear. The CDR3 consists of 17 residues. Looked up from germline, CDR1 is LNHDA and CDR2 is SQIVND (reference sequence). Trimming took off 5 bases at V and 1 base at J, with 20 bases between the two ends. The CDR3 reads CASSSSLAQPKNTEAFF. DNA for the CDR3: TGTGCCAGTAGTTCGAGTTTGGCACAGCCAAAGAACACTGAAGCTTTCTTT.

This clonotype appeared many times. The chain links TRBV4-3 to TRBJ1-2; TRBD1 might be the D (5 bases). V lost 4 bases and J lost 4, with 10 bases in between. The germline V gene encodes CDR1 LGHNA and CDR2 YSLEER. This CDR3 is 13 amino acids long. Here the CDR3 reads CASSRGMGYGYTF. In nucleotides, the CDR3 is TGCGCCAGCAGCCGGGGGATGGGCTATGGCTACACCTTC.

This clonotype was recorded at least ten times. V and J are TRBV4-1 and TRBJ1-5; 7 bases match TRBD1. J lost 5 bases, V lost 4 bases, and 11 bases had no gene match. Germline V gene sequence: CDR1 MGHRA, CDR2 YSYEKL. The CDR3 length is 16 residues. The DNA for the CDR3 is TGCGCCAGCAGCCTCTTCGACGGGCAGGGGGATCAGCCCCAGCATTTT. It translates to CASSLFDGQGDQPQHF.

This clonotype was seen repeatedly, ten times or more. Here the CDR3 reads CASSLSGVLSYEQYF. The DNA of the CDR3 is TGTGCCAGCAGTTTATCCGGGGTACTTTCCTACGAGCAGTACTTC. The gene calls are TRBV28 and TRBJ2-7; possibly TRBD2 for D (5 bases). CDR1 and CDR2 (germline): MDHEN, SYDVKM. V lost 1 base, J lost 1 base, and 11 bases lay in between. This CDR3 has 15 amino acids.

The table lists this clonotype with many counts. The V call is TRBV30, the J call TRBJ2-1; no reliable D call. Per germline, CDR1 GTSNPN and CDR2 SVGIG (reference sequence). V was shortened by 3 bases and J by 3 bases, with 15 bases between the two germline ends. The CDR3 has 15 residues. In DNA, the CDR3 is TGTGCCTGGAGCCCCGGGCCCGACGACTACAATGAGCAGTTCTTC. It yields the protein CAWSPGPDDYNEQFF. The full variable domain, completed using reference TRBV30 and TRBJ2-1, is SQTIHQWPATLVQPVGSPLSLECTVEGTSNPNLYWYRQAAGRGLQLLFYSVGIGQISSEVPQNLSASRPQDRQFILSSKKLLLSDSGFYLCAWSPGPDDYNEQFFGPGTRLTVL.